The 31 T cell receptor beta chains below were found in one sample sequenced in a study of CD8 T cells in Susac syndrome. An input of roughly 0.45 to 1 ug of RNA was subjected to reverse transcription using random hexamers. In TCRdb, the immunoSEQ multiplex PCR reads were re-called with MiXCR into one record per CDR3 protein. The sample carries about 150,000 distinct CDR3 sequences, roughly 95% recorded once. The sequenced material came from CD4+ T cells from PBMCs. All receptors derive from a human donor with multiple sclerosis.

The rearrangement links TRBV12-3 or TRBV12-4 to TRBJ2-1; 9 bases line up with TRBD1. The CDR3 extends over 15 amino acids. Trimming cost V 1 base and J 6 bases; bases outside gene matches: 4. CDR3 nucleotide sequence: TGTGCCAGCAGTTTAGGACAGGGGGGAGGCAATGAGCAGTTCTTC. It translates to CASSLGQGGGNEQFF.

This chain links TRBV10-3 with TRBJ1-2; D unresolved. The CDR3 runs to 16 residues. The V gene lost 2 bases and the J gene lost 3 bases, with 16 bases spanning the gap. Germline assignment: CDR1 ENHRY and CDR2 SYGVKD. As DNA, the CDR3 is TGTGCCATCAGTGAGGTGCCGGGAGGGAGGGACTATGGCTACACCTTC. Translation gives CAISEVPGGRDYGYTF.

This chain's CDR3 is CASSPGSGIYEQYF. The CDR3 nucleotides read TGTGCCAGCAGCCCAGGGTCCGGGATCTACGAGCAGTACTTC. The chain combines TRBV5-4 with TRBJ2-7; possibly TRBD1 or TRBD2 for D (5 bases each). Germline loops: CDR1 SGHNT, CDR2 YYREEE (reference sequence). V was shortened by 4 bases and J by 3 bases, with 14 bases between the two germline ends. This CDR3 has 14 amino acids. The full variable domain, its missing parts supplied by reference TRBV5-4 and TRBJ2-7, is ETGVTQSPTHLIKTRGQQVTLRCSSQSGHNTVSWYQQALGQGPQFIFQYYREEENGRGNFPPRFSGLQFPNYSSELNVNALELDDSALYLCASSPGSGIYEQYFGPGTRLTVT.

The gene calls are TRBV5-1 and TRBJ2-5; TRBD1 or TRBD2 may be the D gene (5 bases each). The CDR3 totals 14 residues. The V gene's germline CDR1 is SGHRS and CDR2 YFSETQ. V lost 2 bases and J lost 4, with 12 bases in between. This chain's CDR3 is CASSFGDPGETQYF. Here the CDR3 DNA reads TGCGCCAGCAGCTTCGGGGACCCCGGAGAGACCCAGTACTTC.

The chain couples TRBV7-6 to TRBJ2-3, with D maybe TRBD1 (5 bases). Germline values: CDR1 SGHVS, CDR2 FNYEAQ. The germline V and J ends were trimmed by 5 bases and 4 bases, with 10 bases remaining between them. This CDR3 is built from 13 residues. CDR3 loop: CASSPRQPDTQYF. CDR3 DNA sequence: TGTGCCAGCAGCCCTAGACAGCCAGATACGCAGTATTTT.

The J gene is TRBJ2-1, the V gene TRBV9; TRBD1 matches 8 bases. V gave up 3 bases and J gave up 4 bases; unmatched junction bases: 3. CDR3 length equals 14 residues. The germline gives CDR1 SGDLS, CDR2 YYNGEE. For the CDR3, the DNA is TGTGCCAGCAGCGGACGACAGGGGTACAATGAGCAGTTCTTC. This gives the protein CASSGRQGYNEQFF.

In DNA form, the CDR3 reads TGTGCCTGGAGGACTAGCGGGGGCGGAGATACGCAGTATTTT. Residues: CAWRTSGGGDTQYF. The chain employs TRBV30 and TRBJ2-3; 12 bases agree with TRBD2. Germline CDR1 is GTSNPN and CDR2 is SVGIG (reference sequence). The V and J ends lost 3 bases and 5 bases, in that order; junction bases with no gene match: 3. This CDR3 is built from 14 residues.

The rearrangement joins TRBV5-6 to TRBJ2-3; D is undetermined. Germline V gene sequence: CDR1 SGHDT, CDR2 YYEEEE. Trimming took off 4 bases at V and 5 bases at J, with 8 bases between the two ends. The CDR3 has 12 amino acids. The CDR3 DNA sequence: TGTGCCAGCAGCCCCTATCGAGATACGCAGTATTTT. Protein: CASSPYRDTQYF.

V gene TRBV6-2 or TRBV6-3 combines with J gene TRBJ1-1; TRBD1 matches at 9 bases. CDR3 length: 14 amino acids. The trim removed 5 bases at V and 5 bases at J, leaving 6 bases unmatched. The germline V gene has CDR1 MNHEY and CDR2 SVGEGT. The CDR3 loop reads CASSNLQGATEAFF. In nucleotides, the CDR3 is TGTGCCAGCAGTAATCTACAGGGGGCGACTGAAGCTTTCTTT.

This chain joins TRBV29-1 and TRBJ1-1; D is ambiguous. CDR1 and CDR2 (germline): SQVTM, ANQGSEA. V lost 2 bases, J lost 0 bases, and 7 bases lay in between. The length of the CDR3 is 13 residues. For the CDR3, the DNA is TGCAGCGTTGAACGCGGGGTGAACACTGAAGCTTTCTTT. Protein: CSVERGVNTEAFF.

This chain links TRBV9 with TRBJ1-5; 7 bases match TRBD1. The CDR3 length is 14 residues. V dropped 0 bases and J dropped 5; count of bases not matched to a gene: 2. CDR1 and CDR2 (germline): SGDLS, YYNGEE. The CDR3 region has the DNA TGTGCCAGCAGCGTAGGGACAGGTCATCAGCCCCAGCATTTT. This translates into CASSVGTGHQPQHF.

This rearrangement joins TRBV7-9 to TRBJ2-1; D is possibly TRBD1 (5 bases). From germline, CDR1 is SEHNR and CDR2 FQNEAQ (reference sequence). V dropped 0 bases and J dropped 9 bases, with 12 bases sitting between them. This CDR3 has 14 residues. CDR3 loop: CASSLAIRVGEQFF. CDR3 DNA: TGTGCCAGCAGCTTAGCGATCAGGGTCGGTGAGCAGTTCTTC.

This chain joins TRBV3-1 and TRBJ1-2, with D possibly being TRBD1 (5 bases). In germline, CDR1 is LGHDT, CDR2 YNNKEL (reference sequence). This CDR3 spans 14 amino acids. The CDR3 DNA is TGTGTCATAACCAGCCAAGGGGTACAGTATGGCTACACCTTC. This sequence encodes CVITSQGVQYGYTF.

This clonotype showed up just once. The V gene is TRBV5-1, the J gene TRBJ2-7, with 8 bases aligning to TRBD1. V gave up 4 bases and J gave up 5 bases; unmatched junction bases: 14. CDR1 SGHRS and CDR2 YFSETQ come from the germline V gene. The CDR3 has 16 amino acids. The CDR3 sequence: CASSMIVGQGGDEQYF. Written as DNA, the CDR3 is TGCGCCAGCAGCATGATCGTAGGACAGGGTGGCGACGAGCAGTACTTC.

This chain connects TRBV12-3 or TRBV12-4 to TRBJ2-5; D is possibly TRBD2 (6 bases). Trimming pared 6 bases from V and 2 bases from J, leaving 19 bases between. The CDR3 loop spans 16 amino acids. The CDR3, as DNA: TGTGCCAGCAGCCCCAAGATGGGGGGAATTCAAGAGACCCAGTACTTC. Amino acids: CASSPKMGGIQETQYF.

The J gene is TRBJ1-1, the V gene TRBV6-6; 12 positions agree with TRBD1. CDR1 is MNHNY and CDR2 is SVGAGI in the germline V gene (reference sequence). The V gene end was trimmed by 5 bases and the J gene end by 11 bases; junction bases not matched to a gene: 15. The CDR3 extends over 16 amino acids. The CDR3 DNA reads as TGTGCCAGCAGTGCACCGGGACAGGGGGCCCGCGAGAAGGCTTTCTTT. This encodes CASSAPGQGAREKAFF.

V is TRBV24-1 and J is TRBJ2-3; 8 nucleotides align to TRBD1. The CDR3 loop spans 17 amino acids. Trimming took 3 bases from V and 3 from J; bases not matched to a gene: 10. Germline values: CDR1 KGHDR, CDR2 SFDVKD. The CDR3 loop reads CATSDAPRQGNTDTQYF. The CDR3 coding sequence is TGTGCCACCAGTGATGCCCCGAGACAGGGGAATACAGATACGCAGTATTTT.

This CDR3 is CASSPRDGRNSPLHF. The CDR3 DNA reads as TGTGCCAGCAGCCCAAGGGACGGACGTAATTCACCCCTCCACTTT. This chain uses TRBV7-8 with TRBJ1-6, with D possibly TRBD1 on 5 matching bases. V was trimmed by 5 bases and J by 6 bases, leaving 14 bases between them. The CDR3 spans 15 residues. Germline V lookup: CDR1 SGHVS, CDR2 FQNEAQ.

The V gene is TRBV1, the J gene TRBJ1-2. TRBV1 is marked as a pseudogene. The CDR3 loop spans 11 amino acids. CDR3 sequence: CTSSQEQGYTF. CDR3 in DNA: TGCACCAGCAGCCAAGAACAGGGCTACACCTTC.

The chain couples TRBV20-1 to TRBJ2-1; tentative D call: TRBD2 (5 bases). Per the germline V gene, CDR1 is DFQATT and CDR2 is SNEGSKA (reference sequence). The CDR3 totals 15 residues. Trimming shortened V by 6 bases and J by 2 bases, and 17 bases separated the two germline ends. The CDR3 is CSAERTVQAYNEQFF. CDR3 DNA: TGCAGTGCCGAAAGGACTGTCCAAGCCTACAATGAGCAGTTCTTC.

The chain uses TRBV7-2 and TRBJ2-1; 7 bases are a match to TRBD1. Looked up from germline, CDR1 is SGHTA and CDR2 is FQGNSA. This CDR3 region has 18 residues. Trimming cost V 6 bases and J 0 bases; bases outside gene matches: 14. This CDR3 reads CASSFPTGQIDSYNEQFF. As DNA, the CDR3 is TGTGCCAGCAGTTTCCCGACAGGGCAGATCGACTCCTACAATGAGCAGTTCTTC. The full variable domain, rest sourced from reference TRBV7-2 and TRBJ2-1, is GAGVSQSPSNKVTEKGKDVELRCDPISGHTALYWYRQSLGQGLEFLIYFQGNSAPDKSGLPSDRFSAERTGGSVSTLTIQRTQQEDSAVYLCASSFPTGQIDSYNEQFFGPGTRLTVL.

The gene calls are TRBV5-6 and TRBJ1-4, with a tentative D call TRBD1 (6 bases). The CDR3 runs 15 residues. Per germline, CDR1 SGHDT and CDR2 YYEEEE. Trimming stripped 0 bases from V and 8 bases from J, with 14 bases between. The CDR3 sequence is CASSLAGQGNEKLFF. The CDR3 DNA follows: TGTGCCAGCAGCTTGGCCGGGCAGGGGAACGAAAAACTGTTTTTT. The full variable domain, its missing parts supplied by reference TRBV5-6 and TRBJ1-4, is DAGVTQSPTHLIKTRGQQVTLRCSPKSGHDTVSWYQQALGQGPQFIFQYYEEEERQRGNFPDRFSGHQFPNYSSELNVNALLLGDSALYLCASSLAGQGNEKLFFGSGTQLSVL.

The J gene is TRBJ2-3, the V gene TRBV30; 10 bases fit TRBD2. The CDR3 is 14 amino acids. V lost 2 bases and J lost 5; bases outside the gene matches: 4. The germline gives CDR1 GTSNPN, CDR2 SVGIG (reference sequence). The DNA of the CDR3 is TGTGCCTGGAGTTTACTAGCGGGGAGAGATACGCAGTATTTT. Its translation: CAWSLLAGRDTQYF.

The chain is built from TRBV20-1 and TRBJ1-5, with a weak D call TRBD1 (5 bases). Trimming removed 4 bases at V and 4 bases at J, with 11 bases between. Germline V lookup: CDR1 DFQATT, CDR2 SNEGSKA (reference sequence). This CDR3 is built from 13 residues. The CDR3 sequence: CSAMGPNNQPQHF. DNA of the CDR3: TGCAGTGCTATGGGACCGAATAATCAGCCCCAGCATTTT.

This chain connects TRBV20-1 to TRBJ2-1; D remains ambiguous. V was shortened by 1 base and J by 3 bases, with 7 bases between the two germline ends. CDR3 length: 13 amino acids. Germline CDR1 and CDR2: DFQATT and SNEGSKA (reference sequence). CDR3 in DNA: TGCAGTGCTAGAGGAACGGTCTACAATGAGCAGTTCTTC. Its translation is CSARGTVYNEQFF.

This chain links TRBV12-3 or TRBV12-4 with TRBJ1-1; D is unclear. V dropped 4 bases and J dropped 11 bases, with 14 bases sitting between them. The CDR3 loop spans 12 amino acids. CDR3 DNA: TGTGCCAGCAGTTCCCGACGGGGTGAGGCTTTCTTT. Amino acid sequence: CASSSRRGEAFF.

CDR3 coding DNA: TGCAGTGCTAGGCGGTCCGAGGCGGGGGTTGGTCCAGATACGCAGTATTTT. It encodes CSARRSEAGVGPDTQYF. The V and J genes are TRBV20-1 and TRBJ2-3; 7 bases line up with TRBD2. This CDR3 comprises 17 residues. Germline CDR1 DFQATT, CDR2 SNEGSKA (reference sequence). V was pared by 3 bases and J by 4 bases, with 16 bases of the junction left unmatched.

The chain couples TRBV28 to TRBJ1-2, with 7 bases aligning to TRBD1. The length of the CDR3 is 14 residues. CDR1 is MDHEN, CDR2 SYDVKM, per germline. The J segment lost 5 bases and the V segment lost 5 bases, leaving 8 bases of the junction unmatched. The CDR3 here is CASSLGTAIYGYTF. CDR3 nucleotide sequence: TGTGCCAGCAGTCTGGGGACAGCCATTTATGGCTACACCTTC.

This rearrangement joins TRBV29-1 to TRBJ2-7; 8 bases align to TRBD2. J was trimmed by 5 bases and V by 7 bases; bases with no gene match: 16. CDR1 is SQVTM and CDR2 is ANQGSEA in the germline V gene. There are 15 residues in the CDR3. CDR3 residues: CSALPWGSGSDEQYF. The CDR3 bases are TGCAGCGCCCTACCCTGGGGCAGCGGGAGCGACGAGCAGTACTTC.

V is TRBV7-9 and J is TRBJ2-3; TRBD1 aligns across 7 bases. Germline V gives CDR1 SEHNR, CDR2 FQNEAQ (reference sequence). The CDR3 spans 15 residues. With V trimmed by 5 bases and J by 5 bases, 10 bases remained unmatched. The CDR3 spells CASSQTTGERDTQYF. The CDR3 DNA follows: TGTGCCAGCAGCCAAACCACAGGGGAGAGAGATACGCAGTATTTT.

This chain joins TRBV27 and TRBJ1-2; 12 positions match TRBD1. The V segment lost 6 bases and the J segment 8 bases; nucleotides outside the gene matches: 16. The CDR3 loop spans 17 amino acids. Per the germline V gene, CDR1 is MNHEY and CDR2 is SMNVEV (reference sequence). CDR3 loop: CASSQNSAGQGAVGYTF. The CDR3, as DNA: TGTGCCAGCAGCCAAAACAGTGCGGGACAGGGGGCTGTAGGCTACACCTTC.